This T cell receptor beta chain was recovered during a study of CD8+ T cells in alopecia areata. Findings and caveats of the study: Higher clonality than in normal scalp was seen in lesional scalp, especially alopecia totalis/universalis. Baseline CD8+ expansion's link to response remains uncertain, as there was one nonresponder. In scalp, tofacitinib significantly decreased clonality and expanded CD8+ clones among the top 100.

Investigators isolated RNA and reverse transcribed it into cDNA to act as the sequencing template. Clones were sequenced by immunoSEQ multiplex PCR, and TCRdb holds only the in-frame ones, with some missing. In the table there are 200,000 or so clones, nearly 60% of which are singletons. Treatment noted: oral pan-JAK inhibitor, 5-10 mg twice daily. Sorting of CD4+ and CD8+ T cells was performed on PBMCs. Regarding this clone: Its specificity is unknown.

Germline CDR1 reads DFQATT; CDR2 reads SNEGSKA (reference sequence). CDR3 size: 11 residues. The ends lost 6 bases at V and 8 bases at J; junction bases unmatched: 6. The sample here was CD4+ T cells sorted from blood, taken at week 24, from a patient treated with tofacitinib. The receptor was derived from a human donor with alopecia areata. The chain is built from TRBV20-1 and TRBJ1-2, with 7 bases identical to TRBD1. The CDR3 DNA follows: TGCAGTGCGAGTACAGGGGAGGGCTACACCTTC. It codes for CSASTGEGYTF.